A single sample gave rise to the 23 T cell receptor beta chains below, sequenced in a study of OX40 agonist ivuxolimab in advanced cancers. Produced via immunoSEQ multiplex PCR; TCRdb's table is partial and in-frame only. This sample has about 70,000 clones; 85% to 90% occur once, and the top ten carry approximately 0.86%. The sample in question was CD4+ or CD8+ T cells sorted from blood, obtained in a trial of the OX40 agonist ivuxolimab. Receptors were obtained from an adult with an advanced solid tumor such as melanoma, head and neck, liver or kidney cancer.

In its sample, this clone was seen once. The rearrangement links TRBV11-2 to TRBJ1-6; 7 nucleotides line up with TRBD1. This CDR3 comprises 12 residues. The germline V gene has CDR1 SGHAT and CDR2 FQNNGV. V shed 6 bases and J 10 bases; nucleotides not matched to a gene: 3. CDR3 sequence: CASSRGRSPLHF. The CDR3, as DNA: TGTGCCAGCAGTAGGGGGCGCTCACCCCTCCACTTT.

This clone was counted a single time. The rearrangement joins TRBV10-2 to TRBJ1-5; D remains ambiguous. The length of the CDR3 is 14 residues. Germline V gene lookup returns CDR1 WSHSY and CDR2 SAAADI. The V and J ends lost 3 bases and 5 bases respectively, with 11 bases between them. The CDR3 region is CASSDRTEDQPQHF. As DNA, the CDR3 is TGCGCCAGCAGTGATAGAACAGAGGATCAGCCCCAGCATTTT.

The chain uses TRBV19 and TRBJ2-7, with a tentative D call TRBD2 (6 bases). Trimming pared 8 bases from V and 3 bases from J, leaving 17 bases between. Germline V CDR1 and CDR2: LNHDA, SQIVND (reference sequence). There are 14 residues in the CDR3. The CDR3 sequence: CASRRDFNYYEQYF. The DNA for the CDR3 is TGTGCCAGTCGCCGGGACTTCAACTACTACGAGCAGTACTTC. Full variable domain (outside the CDR3, taken from reference TRBV19 and TRBJ2-7): DGGITQSPKYLFRKEGQNVTLSCEQNLNHDAMYWYRQDPGQGLRLIYYSQIVNDFQKGDIAEGYSVSREKKESFPLTVTSAQKNPTAFYLCASRRDFNYYEQYFGPGTRLTVT.

The chain links TRBV7-9 to TRBJ1-1; the D is unclear. Germline CDR1 and CDR2: SEHNR and FQNEAQ (reference sequence). CDR3 length: 13 amino acids. Trimming pared 5 bases from V and 5 bases from J, leaving 12 bases between. The CDR3 spells CASSTRTQTEAFF. As DNA, the CDR3 is TGTGCCAGCAGCACACGAACACAGACTGAAGCTTTCTTT.

The chain recombines TRBV27 with TRBJ2-3; no clear D gene. This CDR3 is built from 14 residues. V dropped 4 bases and J dropped 7 bases, with 15 bases sitting between them. Germline V CDR1 and CDR2: MNHEY, SMNVEV (reference sequence). The DNA of the CDR3 is TGTGCCAGCAGTTCCGCCGGGTCCTTGAATACGCAGTATTTT. Translated, it gives CASSSAGSLNTQYF.

This clone was counted only a few times. The rearrangement links TRBV20-1 to TRBJ2-1; the D gene is possibly TRBD1 (6 bases). V dropped 3 bases and J dropped 7 bases, with 7 bases sitting between them. The CDR3 runs to 11 residues. Germline CDR1 and CDR2: DFQATT and SNEGSKA (reference sequence). CDR3 in DNA: TGCAGTGCTAGTCAGGGGAATGAGCAGTTCTTC. Protein sequence: CSASQGNEQFF.

The V gene is TRBV5-1, the J gene TRBJ2-2, with D unclear. The germline V and J ends were trimmed by 0 bases and 1 base, with 7 bases remaining between them. The CDR3 runs 15 residues. Germline values: CDR1 SGHRS, CDR2 YFSETQ. CDR3 protein: CASSLEAGNTGELFF. CDR3 coding DNA: TGCGCCAGCAGCTTGGAGGCAGGGAACACCGGGGAGCTGTTTTTT.

This chain uses TRBV19 with TRBJ2-1; the match to TRBD1 covers 11 bases. This CDR3 has 15 residues. CDR1 LNHDA and CDR2 SQIVND come from the germline V gene (reference sequence). V was pared by 5 bases and J by 7 bases, with 7 bases of the junction left unmatched. This CDR3 is CASSARDRGFNEQFF. DNA for the CDR3: TGTGCCAGTAGTGCCCGGGACAGGGGGTTTAATGAGCAGTTCTTC.

The chain employs TRBV7-9 and TRBJ1-6; D unclear. Germline V gives CDR1 SEHNR, CDR2 FQNEAQ (reference sequence). Trimming left V 6 bases short and J 9 bases short, with 15 bases between. This CDR3 contains 14 residues. The CDR3 sequence: CASRGNGVFSPLHF. The CDR3 nucleotides read TGTGCCAGCAGGGGAAATGGGGTTTTTTCACCCCTCCACTTT.

V gene TRBV11-1 combines with J gene TRBJ2-3; D is uncertain. Germline CDR1 and CDR2: SGHAT and FQDESV (reference sequence). V shed 3 bases and J shed 0 bases, with 7 bases lying between them. The length of the CDR3 is 14 residues. The CDR3 loop is CASSFLSSTDTQYF. CDR3 DNA: TGTGCCAGCAGCTTTTTGTCTAGCACAGATACGCAGTATTTT.

The chain combines TRBV2 with TRBJ1-3; D is unclear. CDR3 length: 12 amino acids. Germline V lookup: CDR1 SNHLY, CDR2 FYNNEI. V gave up 6 bases and J gave up 2 bases, with 5 bases separating them. For the CDR3, the DNA is TGTGCCAGCAGGTCGACTGGAAACACCATATATTTT. This gives the protein CASRSTGNTIYF.

The chain is built from TRBV29-1 and TRBJ2-3; TRBD2 matches 9 bases. The CDR3 has 18 residues. The germline CDR1 and CDR2 sequences are SQVTM and ANQGSEA. The CDR3 spells CSYVRGASGTRERDTQYF. The CDR3 bases are TGCAGTTACGTCAGGGGGGCTAGCGGGACAAGGGAGAGAGATACGCAGTATTTT.

In this sample, this clone turned up once. The chain joins TRBV6-5 to TRBJ1-1; D is unclear. The V and J ends lost 6 bases and 5 bases respectively, with 16 bases between them. CDR3 size: 14 residues. The germline CDR1 and CDR2 sequences are MNHEY and SVGAGI. CDR3 loop: CASSPGSSITEAFF. The CDR3 DNA follows: TGTGCCAGCAGCCCCGGTAGCTCGATTACTGAAGCTTTCTTT.

This chain uses TRBV7-2 with TRBJ2-7; D remains ambiguous. The germline V gene has CDR1 SGHTA and CDR2 FQGNSA. The CDR3 contains 13 residues. V was shortened by 4 bases and J by 0 bases, with 7 bases between the two germline ends. The CDR3 sequence: CASSSYASYEQYF. In DNA form, the CDR3 reads TGTGCCAGCAGCTCCTATGCCTCCTACGAGCAGTACTTC.

This chain uses TRBV2 with TRBJ2-3; the D gene is possibly TRBD2 (6 bases). Trimming removed 7 bases from V and 1 base from J, with 9 bases in between. The CDR3 totals 13 residues. CDR1 and CDR2 from the germline V gene are SNHLY and FYNNEI. DNA for the CDR3: TGTGCCAGCATACCGGGGGGCACAGATACGCAGTATTTT. It encodes CASIPGGTDTQYF.

V is TRBV6-6 and J is TRBJ1-5, with D possibly matching TRBD1 (5 bases). Germline lookup yields CDR1 MNHNY and CDR2 SVGAGI (reference sequence). The germline V and J ends were trimmed by 5 bases and 4 bases, with 12 bases remaining between them. The CDR3 runs 14 residues. The CDR3 sequence: CASSPSRGNQPQHF. Written as DNA, the CDR3 is TGTGCCAGCAGTCCATCCCGGGGGAATCAGCCCCAGCATTTT.

The genes are TRBV7-8 and TRBJ2-2; 8 nucleotides line up with TRBD2. Per the germline V gene, CDR1 is SGHVS and CDR2 is FQNEAQ. The CDR3 totals 17 residues. The V segment lost 0 bases and the J segment 7 bases; nucleotides outside the gene matches: 10. This chain's CDR3 is CASSLASWTSKSGELFF. The CDR3 nucleotides are TGTGCCAGCAGCTTAGCGAGTTGGACTAGCAAGAGCGGGGAGCTGTTTTTT.

J is TRBJ2-7 and V is TRBV6-6; 10 positions agree with TRBD1. Germline-derived CDR1 and CDR2 are MNHNY and SVGAGI (reference sequence). J was trimmed by 3 bases and V by 2 bases; bases with no gene match: 4. This CDR3 has 15 residues. CDR3 in amino acids: CASSYPGQGIYEQYF. The CDR3 nucleotides are TGTGCCAGCAGTTACCCGGGACAGGGGATCTACGAGCAGTACTTC.

The CDR3 is CASSDWDRSFEKLFF. For the CDR3, the DNA is TGTGCCAGCAGTGACTGGGACAGGAGCTTTGAAAAACTGTTTTTT. The chain joins TRBV25-1 to TRBJ1-4, with 8 positions matching TRBD1. Looked up from germline, CDR1 is MGHDK and CDR2 is SYGVNS. V gave up 3 bases and J gave up 7 bases; unmatched junction bases: 7. The CDR3 is made up of 15 amino acids. The whole variable domain, filled in from reference TRBV25-1 and TRBJ1-4, reads EADIYQTPRYLVIGTGKKITLECSQTMGHDKMYWYQQDPGMELHLIHYSYGVNSTEKGDLSSESTVSRIRTEHFPLTLESARPSHTSQYLCASSDWDRSFEKLFFGSGTQLSVL.

V is TRBV27 and J is TRBJ2-3; 8 bases are a match to TRBD2. This CDR3 comprises 22 residues. After removal of 0 bases from V and 0 bases from J, the junction contained 20 bases not matched to a gene. The germline V gene has CDR1 MNHEY and CDR2 SMNVEV (reference sequence). The CDR3 DNA reads as TGTGCCAGCAGTTTATCGCGGAGCGGGAGTCCCTCATCGTCCCTTAGCACAGATACGCAGTATTTT. It encodes CASSLSRSGSPSSSLSTDTQYF.

This chain links TRBV10-3 with TRBJ2-2; no reliable D call. Trimming took off 4 bases at V and 5 bases at J, with 5 bases between the two ends. Per germline, CDR1 ENHRY and CDR2 SYGVKD. The CDR3 runs 12 residues. The CDR3 coding sequence is TGTGCCATCAGTGCCGGGACCGGGGAGCTGTTTTTT. It is translated as CAISAGTGELFF.

J is TRBJ1-6 and V is TRBV9; D not resolved. Germline loops: CDR1 SGDLS, CDR2 YYNGEE. The CDR3 runs 13 residues. Trimming pared 0 bases from V and 10 bases from J, leaving 8 bases between. The chain's CDR3 is CASSVAPGSPLHF. The CDR3 bases are TGTGCCAGCAGCGTAGCTCCAGGCTCACCCCTCCACTTT.

This clone was recorded at least ten times. This chain connects TRBV18 to TRBJ2-3; D not resolved. V lost 0 bases and J lost 5, with 9 bases in between. The CDR3 runs to 14 residues. Germline assignment: CDR1 KGHSH and CDR2 LQKENI. In nucleotides, the CDR3 is TGTGCCAGCTCACCACCGTCTGTGGTAGATACGCAGTATTTT. Protein product: CASSPPSVVDTQYF.